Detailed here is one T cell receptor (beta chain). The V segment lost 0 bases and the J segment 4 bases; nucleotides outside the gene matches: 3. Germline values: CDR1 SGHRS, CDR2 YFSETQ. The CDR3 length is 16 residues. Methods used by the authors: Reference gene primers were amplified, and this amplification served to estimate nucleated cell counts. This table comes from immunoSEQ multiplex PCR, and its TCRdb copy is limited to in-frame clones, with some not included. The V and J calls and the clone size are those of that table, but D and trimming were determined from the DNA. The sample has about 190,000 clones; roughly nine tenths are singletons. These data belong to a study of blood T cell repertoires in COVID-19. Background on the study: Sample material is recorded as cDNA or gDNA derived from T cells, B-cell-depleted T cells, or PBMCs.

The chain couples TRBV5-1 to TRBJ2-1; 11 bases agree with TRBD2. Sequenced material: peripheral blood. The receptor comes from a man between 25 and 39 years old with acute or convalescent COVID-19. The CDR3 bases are TGCGCCAGCAGCTTGGTAGCGGGAGGGGGTTACAATGAGCAGTTCTTC. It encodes CASSLVAGGGYNEQFF.